This T cell receptor (beta chain) was captured in a study of blood T cell repertoires in COVID-19. About the study: COVID-19 samples from acute and convalescent phases originated in the United States, Italy and Spain. T cells, B-cell-depleted T cells, or PBMCs supplied cDNA or gDNA.

In the study's own analysis: Amplification of reference gene primers was used by the study to estimate nucleated cell counts. Sequenced by immunoSEQ multiplex PCR; TCRdb stores in-frame clones only, minus some. From that table come the V and J calls and clone size; the DNA was used to work out D and trimming. The sample lists under 350,000 clones, roughly 85% occurring once. Input material: peripheral blood. This TCR came from a human donor in a cohort sampled during active COVID-19.

The CDR3 DNA reads as TGTGCCAGCAGCTTCTGGGGTCAGGGGACTGAAGCTTTCTTT. Translated, it gives CASSFWGQGTEAFF. The V call is TRBV5-4, the J call TRBJ1-1, with D perhaps TRBD1 (6 bases). CDR1 SGHNT and CDR2 YYREEE come from the germline V gene (reference sequence). Trimming removed 2 bases from V and 5 bases from J, with 13 bases in between. This CDR3 contains 14 residues.